Below, 24 T cell receptor beta chains from the same sample are listed, as sequenced in a study of blood T cells in healthy people across ages. Using a J-beta primer mix together with a sample-barcoded 5' primer, a second PCR was run for roughly 7 to 11 cycles. TCRdb reprocessed the 5' RACE reads via MiXCR and lists one record per CDR3 protein. The top ten clones hold about a quarter of a sample with about 900,000 distinct CDR3 sequences, less than 80% of them seen once. Material: blood. The origin of the receptors is a man aged 25 to 40 in good health.

The rearrangement links TRBV4-3 to TRBJ1-4, with 9 positions matching TRBD1. Per the germline V gene, CDR1 is LGHNA and CDR2 is YSLEER. This CDR3 has 16 amino acids. V lost 4 bases and J lost 8; bases outside the gene matches: 11. The CDR3 loop is CASSRGTGSGNEKLFF. The DNA for the CDR3 is TGCGCCAGCAGCCGCGGGACAGGGAGTGGGAACGAAAAACTGTTTTTT.

The rearrangement links TRBV7-9 to TRBJ2-5, with 8 bases identical to TRBD2. Germline assignment: CDR1 SEHNR and CDR2 FQNEAQ (reference sequence). With V trimmed by 3 bases and J by 5 bases, 11 bases remained unmatched. This CDR3 spans 16 amino acids. In nucleotides, the CDR3 is TGTGCCAGCAGCTTCTCAATCGGCGGGGGGACTGAGACCCAGTACTTC. It encodes CASSFSIGGGTETQYF.

The CDR3 nucleotides read TGTGCCAGCAGTCTACAGCGCTTCTCCTACAATGAGCAGTTCTTC. This encodes CASSLQRFSYNEQFF. V and J are TRBV12-3 or TRBV12-4 and TRBJ2-1; D not certain. V was pared by 5 bases and J by 0 bases, with 11 bases between. The CDR3 loop spans 15 amino acids.

This clonotype occurred many times. J is TRBJ2-1 and V is TRBV7-9; 7 bases match TRBD2. The trim removed 4 bases at V and 4 bases at J, leaving 13 bases unmatched. This CDR3 spans 17 amino acids. Looked up from germline, CDR1 is SEHNR and CDR2 is FQNEAQ (reference sequence). The chain's CDR3 is CASSSSRLAGVYNEQFF. CDR3 bases: TGTGCCAGCAGCTCCTCCAGGCTGGCGGGGGTATACAATGAGCAGTTCTTC. The full variable domain, in which reference TRBV7-9 and TRBJ2-1 provide the parts outside the CDR3, is DTGVSQNPRHKITKRGQNVTFRCDPISEHNRLYWYRQTLGQGPEFLTYFQNEAQLEKSRLLSDRFSAERPKGSFSTLEIQRTEQGDSAMYLCASSSSRLAGVYNEQFFGPGTRLTVL.

The chain has TRBV5-1 and TRBJ2-3; 9 positions match TRBD2. Germline loops: CDR1 SGHRS, CDR2 YFSETQ. CDR3 size: 15 residues. V dropped 3 bases and J dropped 4; count of bases not matched to a gene: 6. CDR3 DNA sequence: TGCGCCAGCAGCTCACTAGCGGGTGAAGCAGATACGCAGTATTTT. Protein sequence: CASSSLAGEADTQYF.

The chain links TRBV29-1 to TRBJ1-5, with TRBD1 matching over 7 bases. The germline CDR1 and CDR2 sequences are SQVTM and ANQGSEA. The CDR3 covers 13 residues. The V gene end was trimmed by 6 bases and the J gene end by 5 bases; junction bases not matched to a gene: 7. DNA of the CDR3: TGCAGCGTCGGCGACAGGGATTATCAGCCCCAGCATTTT. Translation gives CSVGDRDYQPQHF.

The chain recombines TRBV4-3 with TRBJ2-1; D call uncertain. This CDR3 comprises 16 residues. From germline, CDR1 is LGHNA and CDR2 YSLEER. V lost 0 bases, J lost 4 bases, and 13 bases lay in between. The chain's CDR3 is CASSQDRSDSYNEQFF. Written as DNA, the CDR3 is TGCGCCAGCAGCCAAGATCGAAGTGACTCTTACAATGAGCAGTTCTTC.

This clonotype was recorded a few times. V usage is TRBV28 and J usage is TRBJ1-2; the D is unclear. The CDR3 is made up of 12 amino acids. Germline V gives CDR1 MDHEN, CDR2 SYDVKM. Trimming cost V 3 bases and J 3 bases, with 5 bases left between them. Here the CDR3 reads CASSFRDYGYTF. CDR3 DNA sequence: TGTGCCAGCAGTTTTAGGGACTATGGCTACACCTTC.

The chain uses TRBV7-2 and TRBJ2-5; 8 bases align to TRBD2. The V and J ends lost 5 bases and 4 bases, in that order; junction bases with no gene match: 9. This CDR3 has 15 residues. Germline values: CDR1 SGHTA, CDR2 FQGNSA. The CDR3 coding sequence is TGTGCCAGCAGCCGCGACCGGGGGGGAAGAGAGACCCAGTACTTC. It specifies CASSRDRGGRETQYF.

This clonotype showed up just a few times. The CDR3 is CASSPWTGEIKLFF. The CDR3 nucleotides read TGCGCCAGCAGCCCCTGGACAGGGGAGATAAAACTGTTTTTT. The chain uses TRBV4-3 and TRBJ1-4; TRBD1 matches 9 bases. CDR1 is LGHNA and CDR2 is YSLEER in the germline V gene. This CDR3 spans 14 amino acids. With 4 bases clipped from V and 10 bases from J, the junction kept 7 bases outside the gene matches.

CDR3: CASSLTGRGYEQYF. The CDR3 DNA reads as TGTGCCAGCAGCTTAACTGGGCGGGGTTACGAGCAGTACTTC. The chain combines TRBV7-3 with TRBJ2-7; TRBD2 is a possible D gene (6 bases). CDR1 SGHTA and CDR2 FQGTGA come from the germline V gene. The germline V and J ends were trimmed by 0 bases and 4 bases, with 10 bases remaining between them. CDR3 size: 14 residues.

A word on this clonotype: This may be a read error, as it is one base from a much larger clone. This sequence joins TRBV11-2 and TRBJ2-1; tentative D call: TRBD2 (6 bases). Germline loops: CDR1 SGHAT, CDR2 FQNNGV. The CDR3 is made up of 14 amino acids. This CDR3 is CASSVERRGGEQFF. The CDR3 DNA follows: TGCGCCAGCAGCGTGGAGCGGCGGGGTGGTGAGCAGTTCTTC. Variable domain in full (rest from reference TRBV11-2 and TRBJ2-1): EAGVAQSPRYKIIEKRQSVAFWCNPISGHATLYWYQQILGQGPKLLIQFQNNGVVDDSQLPKDRFSAERLKGVDSTLKIQPAKLEDSAVYLCASSVERRGGEQFFGPGTRLTVL.

This chain uses TRBV27 with TRBJ1-5, with D tentatively TRBD1 (5 bases). The CDR3 is 19 residues long. Germline loops: CDR1 MNHEY, CDR2 SMNVEV (reference sequence). The V gene lost 4 bases and the J gene lost 0 bases, with 22 bases spanning the gap. This CDR3 reads CASSSTWDFRVGSNQPQHF. The CDR3 bases are TGTGCCAGCAGTTCTACCTGGGACTTCAGGGTGGGTAGCAATCAGCCCCAGCATTTT.

The V call is TRBV9, the J call TRBJ1-2; the match to TRBD1 covers 10 bases. Trimming took 6 bases from V and 0 from J; bases not matched to a gene: 11. This CDR3 spans 17 amino acids. Germline CDR1 and CDR2: SGDLS and YYNGEE. The CDR3 DNA reads as TGTGCCAGCACCCCCTTGGGGACAGGGGCTTCTAACTATGGCTACACCTTC. This gives the protein CASTPLGTGASNYGYTF.

This chain links TRBV5-1 with TRBJ2-5; D may be TRBD1 (5 bases). V gave up 3 bases and J gave up 4 bases, with 10 bases separating them. CDR1 and CDR2 from the germline V gene are SGHRS and YFSETQ. The length of the CDR3 is 13 residues. This CDR3 reads CASSSRVRETQYF. CDR3 coding DNA: TGCGCCAGCAGCTCCAGGGTGCGAGAGACCCAGTACTTC.

The V gene is TRBV29-1, the J gene TRBJ1-2, with TRBD1 matching 10 bases. Looked up from germline, CDR1 is SQVTM and CDR2 is ANQGSEA. Trimming cost V 7 bases and J 5 bases; bases outside gene matches: 1. CDR3 length: 11 amino acids. The CDR3 DNA sequence: TGCAGCGCGGGACAGGGGTATGGCTACACCTTC. Translation gives CSAGQGYGYTF.

V is TRBV12-5 and J is TRBJ1-5, with a weak D call TRBD1 (5 bases). The CDR3 is 13 amino acids. Trimming left V 4 bases short and J 4 bases short, with 8 bases between. Per the germline V gene, CDR1 is LGHNT and CDR2 is FRNRAP. CDR3 protein: CASGSEGNQPQHF. The CDR3 nucleotides read TGTGCTAGTGGTTCCGAGGGGAATCAGCCCCAGCATTTT.

With respect to this clonotype: One end of the junction varies from germline; a read error may be responsible. V usage is TRBV7-2 and J usage is TRBJ1-2; D not certain. Germline lookup yields CDR1 SGHTA and CDR2 FQGNSA. The CDR3 covers 15 residues. CDR3 nucleotides: TGTGCCAGCAGCCCCGGCGGGCAAACTAACTATAGCTACACCTTC. Translating it yields CASSPGGQTNYSYTF.

The V and J genes are TRBV4-3 and TRBJ1-2; 7 bases fit TRBD1. This CDR3 has 15 amino acids. Germline CDR1 LGHNA, CDR2 YSLEER. J lost 3 bases, V lost 2 bases, and 6 bases had no gene match. The CDR3 region has the DNA TGCGCCAGCAGCCAAAACCGGGACAGTTACTATGGCTACACCTTC. It encodes CASSQNRDSYYGYTF.

In this sample, this clonotype turned up a few times. The chain joins TRBV3-1 to TRBJ2-5; D gene ambiguous. The CDR3 spans 14 residues. CDR1 is LGHDT and CDR2 is YNNKEL in the germline V gene (reference sequence). V lost 2 bases and J 0 bases, leaving 7 bases between the germline ends. The chain's CDR3 is CASSQSGYQETQYF. The DNA for the CDR3 is TGTGCCAGCAGCCAATCCGGGTACCAAGAGACCCAGTACTTC.

V gene TRBV29-1 combines with J gene TRBJ2-3; perhaps TRBD1 as D (7 bases). V shed 6 bases and J shed 0 bases, with 13 bases lying between them. CDR1 and CDR2 from the germline V gene are SQVTM and ANQGSEA. The CDR3 extends over 14 amino acids. CDR3: CSVSEGASTDTQYF. CDR3 DNA sequence: TGCAGCGTCTCGGAGGGGGCGAGCACAGATACGCAGTATTTT.

This clonotype was observed a single time. The chain employs TRBV2 and TRBJ2-1; possibly TRBD2 for D (5 bases). This CDR3 region has 12 residues. Germline loops: CDR1 SNHLY, CDR2 FYNNEI. Between the trimmed V and J ends, which lost 6 bases and 2 bases, there was a span of 5 bases. The CDR3 DNA follows: TGTGCCAGCAGGGAGGCCTACAATGAGCAGTTCTTC. It is translated as CASREAYNEQFF.

The V call is TRBV7-2, the J call TRBJ2-1, with 9 nucleotides matching TRBD2. The CDR3 runs to 15 residues. Germline CDR1 is SGHTA and CDR2 is FQGNSA. With 1 base clipped from V and 12 bases from J, the junction kept 10 bases outside the gene matches. The CDR3 region has the DNA TGTGCCAGCAGCTTAGATCCAGCGGGGGGAATCGGGCAGTTCTTC. Translated, it gives CASSLDPAGGIGQFF.

This clonotype has only a few counts. The chain has TRBV27 and TRBJ2-7; 8 nucleotides line up with TRBD1. This CDR3 has 13 residues. In germline, CDR1 is MNHEY, CDR2 SMNVEV (reference sequence). V was pared by 3 bases and J by 5 bases, with 3 bases of the junction left unmatched. The CDR3 DNA reads TGTGCCAGCAGTTTGTACAGGGGGAACGAGCAGTACTTC. Protein product: CASSLYRGNEQYF.